Listed below are T cell receptor beta chains from one sample, sequenced in a study of T-cell reconstitution after alpha-beta-depleted transplantation in children. TCRdb reprocessed the PCR reads via MiXCR and lists one record per CDR3 protein. The data hold 9,200 or so distinct CDR3 sequences, with roughly 13% observed a single time. The sample here was PBMCs, mostly from graft donor cells, taken 60 days after TCRalphabeta/CD19-depleted stem cell transplant. The receptors derive from a male patient aged 10 to 17 who had a stem cell transplant for acute lymphoblastic leukemia, so the T cells may come from the graft donor. CDR3s include the opening cysteine and the closing phenylalanine or tryptophan. A D gene is named only where the DNA matches it firmly. Rows may omit the clone size; those that give it use once, few, many or a size class.

v_gene: TRBV7-9
j_gene: TRBJ2-4
len: 17
d_gene: .
abundance: many
CDR3nt: TGTGCCAGCAGCCCTAGCAGGCCGGGGTTAGCCAAAAACATTCAGTACTTC
CDR3aa: CASSPSRPGLAKNIQYF

v_gene: TRBV6-6
j_gene: TRBJ1-2
len: 13
d_gene: .
abundance: many
CDR3nt: TGTGCCAGCAGCCCCACCGGAGTCTATGGCTACACCTTC
CDR3aa: CASSPTGVYGYTF

v_gene: TRBV18
j_gene: TRBJ1-2
len: 12
d_gene: .
abundance: many
CDR3nt: TGTGCCAGCTCACCAGCGCCCGGGAGCTACACCTTC
CDR3aa: CASSPAPGSYTF

v_gene: TRBV28
j_gene: TRBJ2-5
len: 13
d_gene: .
abundance: few
CDR3nt: TGTGCCAGCAGTTTTAAGCCCGACAGGAAAACCCACTTC
CDR3aa: CASSFKPDRKTHF

v_gene: TRBV7-2
j_gene: TRBJ2-7
len: 14
d_gene: .
abundance: many
CDR3nt: TGTGCCAGCAGCGGAGAGGGGTGGTCCTACGAGCAGTACTTC
CDR3aa: CASSGEGWSYEQYF

v_gene: TRBV7-8
j_gene: TRBJ1-3
len: 15
d_gene: .
abundance: many
CDR3nt: TGTGCCAGCAGCTTTCAAGGGGGGATCGGAAACACCATATATTTT
CDR3aa: CASSFQGGIGNTIYF

v_gene: TRBV25-1
j_gene: TRBJ1-4
len: 16
d_gene: TRBD1
abundance: .
CDR3nt: TGTGCCAGCAGTGAAAGCCGACAGGGGATTCTGGAAAAACTGTTTTTT
CDR3aa: CASSESRQGILEKLFF

v_gene: TRBV5-1
j_gene: TRBJ1-1
len: 18
d_gene: .
abundance: many
CDR3nt: TGCGCCAGCAGCTTGCCGAGACAGCCACCTAAAATGAACACTGAAGCTTTCTTT
CDR3aa: CASSLPRQPPKMNTEAFF

v_gene: TRBV7-9
j_gene: TRBJ2-1
len: 12
d_gene: .
abundance: .
CDR3nt: TGTGCCAGCAGCGGGAGGACCGATGAGCAGTTCTTC
CDR3aa: CASSGRTDEQFF

v_gene: TRBV6-2/TRBV6-3
j_gene: TRBJ1-2
len: 16
d_gene: TRBD1
abundance: many
CDR3nt: TGTGCCAGCAGTTACCCGGACAGGGCTCTCGACTATGGCTACACCTTC
CDR3aa: CASSYPDRALDYGYTF

v_gene: TRBV4-3
j_gene: TRBJ2-1
len: 14
d_gene: .
abundance: many
CDR3nt: TGCGCCAGCAGCCAAGAACCCAGTCGCAATGAGCAGTTCTTC
CDR3aa: CASSQEPSRNEQFF

v_gene: TRBV6-5
j_gene: TRBJ2-2
len: 15
d_gene: TRBD1
abundance: many
CDR3nt: TGTGCCAGCAGGACCGGGACAGGGGGCGTCGGGGAGCTGTTTTTT
CDR3aa: CASRTGTGGVGELFF

v_gene: TRBV20-1
j_gene: TRBJ2-1
len: 14
d_gene: TRBD2
abundance: many
CDR3nt: TGCAGTGCTAGACCTAGCGGGGGTTACAATGAGCAGTTCTTC
CDR3aa: CSARPSGGYNEQFF

v_gene: TRBV5-6
j_gene: TRBJ2-5
len: 15
d_gene: .
abundance: many
CDR3nt: TGTGCCAGCAGCTTGAGGGTATGGTACCAAGAGACCCAGTACTTC
CDR3aa: CASSLRVWYQETQYF

v_gene: TRBV5-1
j_gene: TRBJ2-2
len: 15
d_gene: .
abundance: medium-sized
CDR3nt: TGCGCCAGCAGCTTGGGACCGACGGACACCGGGGAGCTGTTTTTT
CDR3aa: CASSLGPTDTGELFF

v_gene: TRBV4-1
j_gene: TRBJ2-5
len: 19
d_gene: TRBD2
abundance: many
CDR3nt: TGCGCCAGCAGCCAAGAGGGAGTAGCGGGGGGATTATACCAAGAGACCCAGTACTTC
CDR3aa: CASSQEGVAGGLYQETQYF

v_gene: TRBV5-1
j_gene: TRBJ2-7
len: 17
d_gene: TRBD2
abundance: many
CDR3nt: TGCGCCAGCAGCTTGGTTTCGGGGGGTACGACCGGCTACGAGCAGTACTTC
CDR3aa: CASSLVSGGTTGYEQYF

v_gene: TRBV7-2
j_gene: TRBJ1-1
len: 15
d_gene: TRBD1
abundance: many
CDR3nt: TGTGCCAGCAGCTCCCAGGGGGGAGTTTGGACTGAAGCTTTCTTT
CDR3aa: CASSSQGGVWTEAFF

v_gene: TRBV20-1
j_gene: TRBJ2-3
len: 14
d_gene: .
abundance: many
CDR3nt: TGCAGTGCGAGGAAGGGGTGGCGCACAGATACGCAGTATTTT
CDR3aa: CSARKGWRTDTQYF

v_gene: TRBV10-3
j_gene: TRBJ2-7
len: 14
d_gene: TRBD2
abundance: many
CDR3nt: TGTGCCATCGGTTGGACTAGCGGGATAGGTGAGCAGTACTTC
CDR3aa: CAIGWTSGIGEQYF